This T cell receptor (beta chain) emerged from a study of T cells in Graves' hyperthyroidism and ophthalmopathy. The germline V gene has CDR1 DFQATT and CDR2 SNEGSKA (reference sequence). This CDR3 has 14 amino acids. Trimming took 5 bases from V and 1 from J, leaving 15 bases between them. Exclusion followed for patients with uncontrolled infection, other autoimmune disease, pregnancy or lactation. Diagnoses rested on clinical symptoms, serum thyroxine and TRAb, thyroid ultrasound and orbital computed tomography. TCR beta CDR3 region amplification was performed from RNA transcripts. The TCR CDR3 was amplified in a first-round RT-PCR using the HTBI primer set. Via MiXCR, TCRdb re-called the multiplex PCR reads, giving one row per CDR3 protein. The data hold 500,000 to 600,000 distinct CDR3 sequences, with 16% observed a single time. This clonotype was seen ten or more times.

Sequencing used blood. The chain uses TRBV20-1 and TRBJ2-7; either TRBD1 or TRBD2 may fit D (5 bases each). The source is a woman between 18 and 29 years old with Graves' hyperthyroidism. Written as DNA, the CDR3 is TGCAGTGCTGTAGGGACGGGAAAATCCTACGAGCAGTACTTC. Protein sequence: CSAVGTGKSYEQYF.